Listed below are T cell receptor beta chains from one sample, sequenced in a study of T-cell reconstitution after alpha-beta-depleted transplantation in children. TCRdb reprocessed the PCR reads with MiXCR, giving one entry per CDR3 protein. This repertoire shows some 840,000 distinct CDR3 sequences, roughly 16% found once; its top ten account for about 4.6%. Sequenced here: PBMCs, mostly from graft donor cells, sampled 360 days after TCRalphabeta/CD19-depleted stem cell transplant. These receptors came from a male patient between 10 and 17 years old who had a stem cell transplant for acute lymphoblastic leukemia, so the T cells may come from the graft donor. CDR3s leave out the opening cysteine and the closing phenylalanine or tryptophan. Fields, in order: D gene, V gene, CDR3 protein. The D gene is left open where the match is weak.

D gene: -
V gene: TRBV12-3/TRBV12-4
CDR3 protein: ASSLSSHKQF

D gene: TRBD1
V gene: TRBV7-6
CDR3 protein: ASSSKRDRGFYEQY

D gene: -
V gene: TRBV5-1
CDR3 protein: ASSGIWGAGSRF

D gene: TRBD2
V gene: TRBV4-2
CDR3 protein: ASSQTTSGRALVEQF

D gene: TRBD2
V gene: TRBV10-3
CDR3 protein: AISESKSGTSYEQY

D gene: -
V gene: TRBV29-1
CDR3 protein: SVSTSTDTQY

D gene: -
V gene: TRBV7-7
CDR3 protein: ASSLLVASSTDTQY

D gene: TRBD2
V gene: TRBV10-2
CDR3 protein: ASSDTPSGVVYEQY

D gene: -
V gene: TRBV7-2
CDR3 protein: ASSLVGGSRSYNEQF

D gene: TRBD2
V gene: TRBV5-6
CDR3 protein: ASTSTSIDSYNEQF

D gene: -
V gene: TRBV21-1
CDR3 protein: ASSKRSRVWNTQY

D gene: TRBD2
V gene: TRBV4-1
CDR3 protein: ASSQGLAVDTQY

D gene: -
V gene: TRBV20-1
CDR3 protein: SARTHSYEQY

D gene: -
V gene: TRBV24-1
CDR3 protein: ATSQAGEVGEQF

D gene: -
V gene: TRBV5-1
CDR3 protein: ASSSGGGGLNTGELF

D gene: -
V gene: TRBV20-1
CDR3 protein: SARDSLHPSYSPLH

D gene: -
V gene: TRBV5-1
CDR3 protein: ASSSALGGIYNEQF

D gene: TRBD2
V gene: TRBV12-3/TRBV12-4
CDR3 protein: ASHGPGGPVLAGAGDEQF

D gene: -
V gene: TRBV20-1
CDR3 protein: SARSRAYEQY

D gene: TRBD2
V gene: TRBV20-1
CDR3 protein: SAVPGLALYEQY

D gene: -
V gene: TRBV6-4
CDR3 protein: ASSENYLNEQF

D gene: -
V gene: TRBV7-8
CDR3 protein: ASSLVPLPYEQY

D gene: TRBD2
V gene: TRBV6-4
CDR3 protein: ASQRLAGGNEQF

D gene: TRBD2
V gene: TRBV6-1
CDR3 protein: ASRNHLLPSGANTGELF

D gene: TRBD1
V gene: TRBV5-1
CDR3 protein: ASSFRDRGYTEAF

D gene: TRBD2
V gene: TRBV6-5
CDR3 protein: ASSYSGSTGGETQY

D gene: -
V gene: TRBV5-1
CDR3 protein: ASSLAGGRNTEAF

D gene: -
V gene: TRBV5-1
CDR3 protein: ASSLNAGFSYEQY

D gene: TRBD2
V gene: TRBV9
CDR3 protein: ASSESRTSGDNEQF

D gene: -
V gene: TRBV27
CDR3 protein: ASSGQGPSYNEQF

D gene: -
V gene: TRBV14
CDR3 protein: ASSPPGQEVEQY

D gene: -
V gene: TRBV7-8
CDR3 protein: ASSRGEGARTF

D gene: TRBD2
V gene: TRBV4-1
CDR3 protein: ASSQPTSGRRLNEQF

D gene: TRBD1
V gene: TRBV2
CDR3 protein: ARQRDSSYEQY

D gene: TRBD2
V gene: TRBV25-1
CDR3 protein: ASSEGLAGETGELF

D gene: TRBD1
V gene: TRBV19
CDR3 protein: ASSIGQGARGETQY

D gene: -
V gene: TRBV12-3/TRBV12-4
CDR3 protein: ASSFEVDEQY

D gene: -
V gene: TRBV2
CDR3 protein: ASRVRPSSYNEQF

D gene: TRBD2
V gene: TRBV10-3
CDR3 protein: AISESVSSGREQF

D gene: -
V gene: TRBV27
CDR3 protein: ASSSRTYHEQY

D gene: TRBD2
V gene: TRBV29-1
CDR3 protein: SVRRTSGITDTQY

D gene: TRBD2
V gene: TRBV12-3/TRBV12-4
CDR3 protein: ASRPGTSGNSTPSYNEQF

D gene: -
V gene: TRBV5-1
CDR3 protein: ASSRDILAKNIQY

D gene: TRBD1
V gene: TRBV29-1
CDR3 protein: SGGDRVYEQY

D gene: -
V gene: TRBV12-3/TRBV12-4
CDR3 protein: ASSPWGLYGYT